This T cell receptor beta chain stems from a study of CD8 T cells in Susac syndrome. It was negative isolation that provided the CD8+ and CD4+ T cells, whereas TEMRA cells were enriched by FACS. This clonotype was counted between two and nine times. RNA amounts of roughly 0.5 to 1 ug underwent reverse transcription with random hexamers. Via MiXCR, TCRdb re-called the immunoSEQ multiplex PCR reads, giving one row per CDR3 protein. The data hold a few hundred thousand distinct CDR3 sequences, with 85% observed a single time. Sequencing was carried out using CD8+ T cells from PBMCs. This TCR was sampled from a human donor with multiple sclerosis.

The CDR3 coding sequence is TGTGCCAGCAGCTTGGAGGCGGACCCGAACACTGAAGCTTTCTTT. Encoded protein: CASSLEADPNTEAFF. The rearrangement uses TRBV5-4 and TRBJ1-1, with no clear D. Trimming took 0 bases from V and 1 from J, leaving 10 bases between them. The CDR3 extends over 15 amino acids. The germline gives CDR1 SGHNT, CDR2 YYREEE (reference sequence).